A single sample is the source of the 14 T cell receptor beta chains below, sequenced in a study of human T cells and chemical hapten exposure (TCRdb year 2021). Read against the paper, the sample's time point label means: pre-sensitization, week 0. Reading the label with the study, this specimen's treatment or condition is: therapeutic diphenylcyclopropenone sensitization with weekly scalp DPC. Libraries came from RACE. The run used a NextSeq 500. The public reads were run again by TCRdb, first through fastp at Q25 and then through MiXCR, and only productive beta chains were kept. Each CDR3 protein gets just one entry, which takes the most common genes and DNA from the rows behind it. This sample comprises more than 250,000 distinct CDR3 sequences, approximately 8% of them detected only once. More than 0.95% of the sample comes from the top ten. The material was whole blood, obtained in connection with sensitization to the hapten diphenylcyclopropenone (DPC). The receptors come from a young man with alopecia areata. Some clones in this sample may be carry-over from other donors' samples.

This clonotype was counted a few times. The rearrangement uses TRBV28 and TRBJ2-1; no reliable D call. Germline V gives CDR1 MDHEN, CDR2 SYDVKM. The CDR3 extends over 16 amino acids. V lost 5 bases and J lost 4, with 18 bases in between. CDR3 residues: CASSPISAARYNEQFF. The CDR3 region has the DNA TGTGCCAGCAGTCCAATCTCCGCAGCCCGATACAATGAGCAGTTCTTC.

This clonotype showed up just a few times. The J gene is TRBJ2-7, the V gene TRBV6-6; a possible D gene is TRBD1 (5 bases). Germline values: CDR1 MNHNY, CDR2 SVGAGI (reference sequence). The CDR3 spans 15 residues. Trimming took off 4 bases at V and 3 bases at J, with 16 bases between the two ends. CDR3 nucleotides: TGTGCCAGCAGTTCCCGCTCAGGGCCTTTCTACGAGCAGTACTTC. This sequence encodes CASSSRSGPFYEQYF.

The genes are TRBV29-1 and TRBJ2-1; 11 bases are shared with TRBD2. The V gene's germline CDR1 is SQVTM and CDR2 ANQGSEA. The CDR3 consists of 14 residues. V lost 7 bases to trimming and J lost 7 bases; unmatched junction nucleotides: 9. The DNA for the CDR3 is TGCAGCGCCAGTTTAGCGGGGGGGCGTAATGAGCAGTTCTTC. It translates to CSASLAGGRNEQFF.

This clonotype came up many times. The chain is built from TRBV5-1 and TRBJ2-4, with a tentative D call TRBD2 (5 bases). Germline CDR1 SGHRS, CDR2 YFSETQ. Trimming stripped 0 bases from V and 3 bases from J, with 13 bases between. This CDR3 has 16 residues. Written as DNA, the CDR3 is TGCGCCAGCAGCTTGGAGGGCGGAGGCGGCAAAAACATTCAGTACTTC. Translated, it gives CASSLEGGGGKNIQYF.

The chain joins TRBV9 to TRBJ2-7; the D call may be TRBD1 or TRBD2 (6 bases each). This CDR3 contains 13 residues. From germline, CDR1 is SGDLS and CDR2 YYNGEE. V shed 1 base and J shed 3 bases, with 8 bases lying between them. CDR3 sequence reads: CASSVRGDYEQYF. For the CDR3, the DNA is TGTGCCAGCAGCGTAAGGGGGGACTACGAGCAGTACTTC. The whole variable domain, remainder taken from reference TRBV9 and TRBJ2-7, is DSGVTQTPKHLITATGQRVTLRCSPRSGDLSVYWYQQSLDQGLQFLIQYYNGEERAKGNILERFSAQQFPDLHSELNLSSLELGDSALYFCASSVRGDYEQYFGPGTRLTVT.

A few counts support this clonotype. The rearrangement links TRBV29-1 to TRBJ2-5; 7 bases are shared with TRBD2. CDR3 length equals 14 residues. Germline CDR1 and CDR2: SQVTM and ANQGSEA. V gave up 5 bases and J gave up 2 bases; unmatched junction bases: 8. CDR3 sequence reads: CSVKMAGEQETQYF. The CDR3 nucleotides are TGCAGCGTTAAGATGGCGGGGGAGCAAGAGACCCAGTACTTC.

This clonotype was observed a few times. The chain carries TRBV14 and TRBJ2-1; a possible D gene is TRBD1 (6 bases). The CDR3 consists of 18 residues. The germline V gene has CDR1 SGHDN and CDR2 FVKESK. Trimming cost V 4 bases and J 5 bases, with 24 bases left between them. The CDR3, as DNA: TGTGCCAGCAGCCTGTATATGGGGGATTCCAGGGGACACAATGAGCAGTTCTTC. Amino acids: CASSLYMGDSRGHNEQFF.

This clonotype turned up a few times. The V call is TRBV9, the J call TRBJ1-6; no definite D call. The V gene's germline CDR1 is SGDLS and CDR2 YYNGEE. V lost 0 bases to trimming and J lost 2 bases, with 6 bases between them. The CDR3 runs to 15 residues. The CDR3 coding sequence is TGTGCCAGCAGCGTAGTAGGGACCTATAATTCACCCCTCCACTTT. Translation gives CASSVVGTYNSPLHF.

This clonotype occurred many times. The chain links TRBV28 to TRBJ2-7, with 9 bases fitting TRBD1. V shed 5 bases, J shed 6 bases, and the junction held 5 bases outside the gene matches. The CDR3 loop spans 13 amino acids. Germline V gene sequence: CDR1 MDHEN, CDR2 SYDVKM. In DNA, the CDR3 is TGTGCCAGCAGTGTAACAGGGGGCGCCGAGCAGTACTTC. This codes for CASSVTGGAEQYF. Variable domain in full (rest from reference TRBV28 and TRBJ2-7): DVKVTQSSRYLVKRTGEKVFLECVQDMDHENMFWYRQDPGLGLRLIYFSYDVKMKEKGDIPEGYSVSREKKERFSLILESASTNQTSMYLCASSVTGGAEQYFGPGTRLTVT.

This sequence joins TRBV6-4 and TRBJ1-1; unclear D gene. The CDR3 covers 14 residues. Germline CDR1 is MRHNA and CDR2 is SNTAGT. V gave up 5 bases and J gave up 2 bases, with 12 bases separating them. CDR3 sequence reads: CASSNGLHNTEAFF. The CDR3 nucleotides read TGTGCCAGCAGTAACGGACTGCATAACACTGAAGCTTTCTTT.

This clonotype was seen only a few times. This chain uses TRBV14 with TRBJ2-7, with D hard to call. Germline CDR1 and CDR2: SGHDN and FVKESK. V was clipped by 0 bases and J by 4 bases, with 10 bases between them. The CDR3 spans 14 residues. DNA of the CDR3: TGTGCCAGCAGCCAAGAGTCTACATGGTACGAGCAGTACTTC. This codes for CASSQESTWYEQYF.

The chain uses TRBV24-1 and TRBJ2-1; 8 bases agree with TRBD1. CDR3 length: 16 residues. V shed 3 bases and J 3 bases; nucleotides not matched to a gene: 6. From germline, CDR1 is KGHDR and CDR2 SFDVKD. This chain's CDR3 is CATSDTAGGNYNEQFF. The CDR3 DNA sequence: TGTGCCACCAGTGATACGGCAGGGGGCAACTACAATGAGCAGTTCTTC.

This chain uses TRBV20-1 with TRBJ2-2; 10 nucleotides agree with TRBD2. The CDR3 spans 16 residues. Germline CDR1 DFQATT, CDR2 SNEGSKA (reference sequence). With 5 bases clipped from V and 6 bases from J, the junction kept 12 bases outside the gene matches. The CDR3: CSAPPRTSGVAGELFF. CDR3 sequence (DNA): TGCAGTGCTCCACCCCGAACTAGCGGGGTGGCCGGGGAGCTGTTTTTT.

The chain links TRBV7-2 to TRBJ1-1; 7 bases agree with TRBD1. J was trimmed by 6 bases and V by 6 bases; bases with no gene match: 7. The germline CDR1 and CDR2 sequences are SGHTA and FQGNSA. This CDR3 spans 13 amino acids. In DNA, the CDR3 is TGTGCCAGCAGTCAAACCGGACAGGCTGAAGCTTTCTTT. It yields the protein CASSQTGQAEAFF. Looking up the rest from reference TRBV7-2 and TRBJ1-1 gives the full variable domain: GAGVSQSPSNKVTEKGKDVELRCDPISGHTALYWYRQSLGQGLEFLIYFQGNSAPDKSGLPSDRFSAERTGGSVSTLTIQRTQQEDSAVYLCASSQTGQAEAFFGQGTRLTVV.